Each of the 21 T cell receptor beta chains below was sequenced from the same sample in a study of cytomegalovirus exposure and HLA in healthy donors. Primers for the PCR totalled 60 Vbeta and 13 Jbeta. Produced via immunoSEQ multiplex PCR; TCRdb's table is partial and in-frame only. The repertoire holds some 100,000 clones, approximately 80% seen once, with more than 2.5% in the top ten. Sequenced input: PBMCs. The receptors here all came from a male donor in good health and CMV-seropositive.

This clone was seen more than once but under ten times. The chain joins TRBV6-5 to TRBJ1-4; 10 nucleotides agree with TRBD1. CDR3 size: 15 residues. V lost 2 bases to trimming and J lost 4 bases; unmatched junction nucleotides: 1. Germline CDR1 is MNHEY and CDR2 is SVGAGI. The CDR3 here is CASSYDRGRNEKLFF. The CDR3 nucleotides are TGTGCCAGCAGTTACGACAGGGGGCGTAATGAAAAACTGTTTTTT.

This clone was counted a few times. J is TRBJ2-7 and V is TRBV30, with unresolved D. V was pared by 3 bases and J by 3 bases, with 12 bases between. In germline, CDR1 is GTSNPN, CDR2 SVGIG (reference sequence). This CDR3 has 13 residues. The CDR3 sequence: CAWRSFSVYEQYF. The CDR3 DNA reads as TGTGCCTGGAGGTCCTTTTCAGTCTACGAGCAGTACTTC.

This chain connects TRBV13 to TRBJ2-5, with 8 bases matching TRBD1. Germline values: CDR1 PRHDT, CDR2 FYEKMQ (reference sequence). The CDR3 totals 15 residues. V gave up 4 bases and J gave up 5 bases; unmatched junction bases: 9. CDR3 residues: CASSYRTGYGETQYF. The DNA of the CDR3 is TGTGCCAGCAGCTACCGGACAGGGTATGGGGAGACCCAGTACTTC.

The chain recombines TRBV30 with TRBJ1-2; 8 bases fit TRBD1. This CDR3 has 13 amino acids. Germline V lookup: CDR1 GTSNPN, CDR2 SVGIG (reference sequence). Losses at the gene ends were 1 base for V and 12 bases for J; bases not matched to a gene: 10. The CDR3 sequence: CAWSGYGQGINTF. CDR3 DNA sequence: TGTGCCTGGAGTGGCTACGGACAGGGTATCAACACCTTC.

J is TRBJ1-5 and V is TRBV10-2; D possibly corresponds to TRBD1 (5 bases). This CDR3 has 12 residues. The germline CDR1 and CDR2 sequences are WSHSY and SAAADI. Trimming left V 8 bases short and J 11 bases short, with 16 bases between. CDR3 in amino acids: CASGPGLGAQHF. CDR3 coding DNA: TGCGCCAGCGGACCCGGCTTAGGGGCCCAGCATTTT.

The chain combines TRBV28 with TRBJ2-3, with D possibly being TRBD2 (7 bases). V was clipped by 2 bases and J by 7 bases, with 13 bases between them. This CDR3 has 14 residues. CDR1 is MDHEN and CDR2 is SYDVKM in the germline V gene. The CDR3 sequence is CASSLGGANNTQYF. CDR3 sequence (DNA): TGTGCCAGCAGTTTAGGGGGGGCCAACAATACGCAGTATTTT.

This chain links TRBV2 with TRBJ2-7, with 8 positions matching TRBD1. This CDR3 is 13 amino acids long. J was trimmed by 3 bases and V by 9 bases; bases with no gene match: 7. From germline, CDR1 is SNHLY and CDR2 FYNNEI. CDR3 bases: TGTGCCAGTGAGGACAGGGCTAACTACGAGCAGTACTTC. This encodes CASEDRANYEQYF. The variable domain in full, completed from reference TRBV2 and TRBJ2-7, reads EPEVTQTPSHQVTQMGQEVILRCVPISNHLYFYWYRQILGQKVEFLVSFYNNEISEKSEIFDDQFSVERPDGSNFTLKIRSTKLEDSAMYFCASEDRANYEQYFGPGTRLTVT.

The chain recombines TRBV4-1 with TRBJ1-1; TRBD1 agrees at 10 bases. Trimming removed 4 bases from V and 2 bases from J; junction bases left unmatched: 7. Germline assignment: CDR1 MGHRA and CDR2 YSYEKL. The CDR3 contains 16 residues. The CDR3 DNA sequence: TGCGCCAGCAGCCCAACCGGGACAGGGGATAACACTGAAGCTTTCTTT. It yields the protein CASSPTGTGDNTEAFF.

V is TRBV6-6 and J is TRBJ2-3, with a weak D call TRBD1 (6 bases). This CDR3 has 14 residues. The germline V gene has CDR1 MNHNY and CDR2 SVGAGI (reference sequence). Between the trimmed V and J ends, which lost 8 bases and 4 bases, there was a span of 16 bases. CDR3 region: CASSRTGSADTQYF. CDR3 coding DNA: TGTGCCAGCTCTCGTACAGGGAGTGCAGATACGCAGTATTTT.

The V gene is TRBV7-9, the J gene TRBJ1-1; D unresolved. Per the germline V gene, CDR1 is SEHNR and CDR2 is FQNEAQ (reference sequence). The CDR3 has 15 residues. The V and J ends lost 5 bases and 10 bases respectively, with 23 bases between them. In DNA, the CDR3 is TGTGCCAGCAGCCGAACGGAGTCTCACCTTATTGGAGCTTTCTTT. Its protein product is CASSRTESHLIGAFF.

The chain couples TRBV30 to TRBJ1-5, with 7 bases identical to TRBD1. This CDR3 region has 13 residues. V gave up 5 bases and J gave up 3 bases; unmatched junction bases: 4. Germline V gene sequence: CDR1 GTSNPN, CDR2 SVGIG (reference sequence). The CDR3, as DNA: TGTGCCTGGGAGGACAGGTTCAATCAGCCCCAGCATTTT. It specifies CAWEDRFNQPQHF.

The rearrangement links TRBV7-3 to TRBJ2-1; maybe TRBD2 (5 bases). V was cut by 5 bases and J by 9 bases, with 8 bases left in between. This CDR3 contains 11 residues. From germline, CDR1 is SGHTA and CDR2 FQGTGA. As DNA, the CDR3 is TGTGCCAGCAGCCAAGGGAGTGAGCAGTTCTTC. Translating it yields CASSQGSEQFF.

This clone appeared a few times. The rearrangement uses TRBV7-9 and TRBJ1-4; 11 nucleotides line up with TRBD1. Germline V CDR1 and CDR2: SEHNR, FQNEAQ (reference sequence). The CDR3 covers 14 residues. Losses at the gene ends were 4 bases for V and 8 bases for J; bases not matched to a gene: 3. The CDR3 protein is CASSWTGGGEKLFF. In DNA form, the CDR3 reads TGTGCCAGCAGCTGGACAGGGGGCGGGGAAAAACTGTTTTTT.

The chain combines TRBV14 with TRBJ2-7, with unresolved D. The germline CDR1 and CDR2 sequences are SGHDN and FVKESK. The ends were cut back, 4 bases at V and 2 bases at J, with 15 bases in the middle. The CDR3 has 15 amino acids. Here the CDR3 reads CASSPEARSTYEQYF. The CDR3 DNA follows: TGTGCCAGCAGCCCCGAAGCCAGGTCCACCTACGAGCAGTACTTC.

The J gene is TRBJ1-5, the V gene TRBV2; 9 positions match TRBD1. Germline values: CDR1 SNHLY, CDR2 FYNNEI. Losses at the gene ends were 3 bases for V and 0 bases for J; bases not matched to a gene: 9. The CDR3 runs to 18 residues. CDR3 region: CASSDLGTGKNSNQPQHF. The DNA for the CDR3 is TGTGCCAGCAGTGATCTCGGGACAGGGAAAAATAGCAATCAGCCCCAGCATTTT.

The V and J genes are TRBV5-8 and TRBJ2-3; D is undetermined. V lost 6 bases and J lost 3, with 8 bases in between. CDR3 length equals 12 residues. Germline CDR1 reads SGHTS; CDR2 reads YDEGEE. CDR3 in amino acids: CASNRRTDTQYF. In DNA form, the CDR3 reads TGTGCCAGCAATCGGCGGACAGATACGCAGTATTTT. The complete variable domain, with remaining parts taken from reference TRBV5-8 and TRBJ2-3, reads EAGVTQSPTHLIKTRGQQATLRCSPISGHTSVYWYQQALGLGLQFLLWYDEGEERNRGNFPPRFSGRQFPNYSSELNVNALELEDSALYLCASNRRTDTQYFGPGTRLTVL.

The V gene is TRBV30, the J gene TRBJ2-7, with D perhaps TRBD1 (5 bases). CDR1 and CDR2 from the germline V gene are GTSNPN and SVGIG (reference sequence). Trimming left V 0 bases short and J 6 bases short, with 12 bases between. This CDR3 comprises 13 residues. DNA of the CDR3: TGTGCCTGGAGTGTAAAGACAGTCCGCGAGCAGTACTTC. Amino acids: CAWSVKTVREQYF.

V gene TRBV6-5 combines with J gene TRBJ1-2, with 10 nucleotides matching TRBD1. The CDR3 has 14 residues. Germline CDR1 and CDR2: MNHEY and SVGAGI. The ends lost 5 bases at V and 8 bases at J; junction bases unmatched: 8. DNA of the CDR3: TGTGCCAGCAGTCGACAGGGGGCGGGCCGGGGCTACACCTTC. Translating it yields CASSRQGAGRGYTF.

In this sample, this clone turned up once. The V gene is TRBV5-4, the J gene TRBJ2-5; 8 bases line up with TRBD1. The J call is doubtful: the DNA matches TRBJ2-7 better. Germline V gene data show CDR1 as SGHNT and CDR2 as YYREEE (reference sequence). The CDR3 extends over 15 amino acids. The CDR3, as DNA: TGTGCCAGCATCAAAAACTCGGACAGGGCGAGCGAGCAGTACTTC. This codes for CASIKNSDRASEQYF.

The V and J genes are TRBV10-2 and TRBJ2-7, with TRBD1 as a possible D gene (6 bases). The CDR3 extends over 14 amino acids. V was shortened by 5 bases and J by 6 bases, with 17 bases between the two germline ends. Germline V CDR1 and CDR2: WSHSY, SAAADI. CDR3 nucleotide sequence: TGCGCCAGCAGTCCCGGACAGACACTAGGCGAGCAGTACTTC. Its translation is CASSPGQTLGEQYF.

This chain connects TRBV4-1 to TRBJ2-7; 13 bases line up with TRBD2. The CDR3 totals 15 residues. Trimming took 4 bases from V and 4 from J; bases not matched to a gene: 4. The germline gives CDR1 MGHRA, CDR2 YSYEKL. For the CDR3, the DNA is TGCGCCAGCAGCCTTCGGACTAGCGGGGGATACGAGCAGTACTTC. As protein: CASSLRTSGGYEQYF.